This TCR beta chain appears in the sequencing data of a study of blood T cell repertoires in COVID-19. Profiling relied on immunoSEQ multiplex PCR, and the TCRdb table lists in-frame clones only, not all of them. The table shows some 250,000 clones, with 81% occurring only once. V dropped 5 bases and J dropped 4; count of bases not matched to a gene: 6. The CDR3 loop spans 15 amino acids. Per germline, CDR1 SGHAT and CDR2 FQNNGV. The chain couples TRBV11-2 to TRBJ2-2, with 8 bases identical to TRBD2. Specimen: peripheral blood. This receptor was identified in a woman older than 75 with COVID-19, enrolled during active disease. The CDR3 DNA is TGTGCCAGCAGCCCTACTAGCGGAGCCACCGGGGAGCTGTTTTTT. It translates to CASSPTSGATGELFF.